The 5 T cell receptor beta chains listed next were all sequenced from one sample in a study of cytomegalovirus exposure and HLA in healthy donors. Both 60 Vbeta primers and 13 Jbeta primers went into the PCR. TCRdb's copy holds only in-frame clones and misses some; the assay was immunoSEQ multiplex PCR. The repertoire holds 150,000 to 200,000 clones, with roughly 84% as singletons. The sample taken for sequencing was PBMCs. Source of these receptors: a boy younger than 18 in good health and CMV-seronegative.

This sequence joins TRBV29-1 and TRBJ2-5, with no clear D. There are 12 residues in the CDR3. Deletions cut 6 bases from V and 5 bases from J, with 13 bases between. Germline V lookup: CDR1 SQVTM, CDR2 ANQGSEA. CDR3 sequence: CSVSLTRETQYF. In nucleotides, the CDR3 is TGCAGCGTGTCTCTAACCCGGGAGACCCAGTACTTC.

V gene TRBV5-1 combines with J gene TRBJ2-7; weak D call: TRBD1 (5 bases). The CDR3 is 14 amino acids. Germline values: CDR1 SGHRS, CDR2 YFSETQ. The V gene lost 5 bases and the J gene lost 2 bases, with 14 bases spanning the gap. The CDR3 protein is CASRAMTAPYEQYF. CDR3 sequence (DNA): TGCGCCAGCAGAGCCATGACAGCCCCCTACGAGCAGTACTTC.

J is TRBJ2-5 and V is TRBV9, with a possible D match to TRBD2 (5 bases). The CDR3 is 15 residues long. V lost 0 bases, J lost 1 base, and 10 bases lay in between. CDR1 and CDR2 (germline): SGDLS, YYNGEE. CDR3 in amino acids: CASSVGEGSQETQYF. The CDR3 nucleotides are TGTGCCAGCAGCGTAGGAGAGGGCTCCCAAGAGACCCAGTACTTC.

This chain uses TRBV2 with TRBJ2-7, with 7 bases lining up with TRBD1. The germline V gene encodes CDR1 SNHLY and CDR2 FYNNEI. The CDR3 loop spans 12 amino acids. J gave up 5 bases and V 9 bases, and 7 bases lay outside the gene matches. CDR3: CARRQGRDEQYF. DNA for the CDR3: TGTGCCAGGAGACAGGGTCGGGACGAGCAGTACTTC.

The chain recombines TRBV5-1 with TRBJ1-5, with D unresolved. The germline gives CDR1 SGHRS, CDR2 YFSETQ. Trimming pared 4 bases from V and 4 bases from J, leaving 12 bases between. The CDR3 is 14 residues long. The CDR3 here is CASSPSTGNQPQHF. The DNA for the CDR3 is TGCGCCAGCAGCCCGTCGACGGGTAATCAGCCCCAGCATTTT.